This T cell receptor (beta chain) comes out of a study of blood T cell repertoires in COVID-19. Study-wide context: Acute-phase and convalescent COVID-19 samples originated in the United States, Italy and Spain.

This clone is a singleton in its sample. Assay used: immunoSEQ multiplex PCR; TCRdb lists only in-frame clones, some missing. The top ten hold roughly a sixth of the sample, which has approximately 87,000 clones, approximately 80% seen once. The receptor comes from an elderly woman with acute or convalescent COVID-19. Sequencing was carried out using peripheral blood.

The CDR3 coding sequence is TGTGCCAGCAGCCTAGAAGGGACAGCGACCTACGAGCAGTACTTC. Translating it yields CASSLEGTATYEQYF. The gene calls are TRBV5-4 and TRBJ2-7; TRBD1 aligns across 7 bases. Trimming took 4 bases from V and 2 from J; bases not matched to a gene: 9. CDR3 length equals 15 residues. The germline gives CDR1 SGHNT, CDR2 YYREEE (reference sequence).